Detailed here is one TCR beta chain. Germline V lookup: CDR1 LNHDA, CDR2 SQIVND (reference sequence). CDR3 length: 14 residues. The V gene end was trimmed by 10 bases and the J gene end by 5 bases; junction bases not matched to a gene: 13. The PCR was carried out with 60 Vbeta primers and 13 Jbeta primers. Libraries were prepared by immunoSEQ multiplex PCR; TCRdb keeps only in-frame clonotypes and omits some of them. The sample has 90,000 to 100,000 clones, approximately 83% seen once. The record originates from a study of cytomegalovirus exposure and HLA in healthy donors. The sequence was collected from a man aged 45-65 years in good health and CMV-seronegative. This chain connects TRBV19 to TRBJ1-2; 7 bases are a match to TRBD1. Input material: PBMCs. The CDR3 DNA reads TGTGCCACTTCTTCTCCCGGGACAGCGTATGGCTACACCTTC. As protein: CATSSPGTAYGYTF.